The rows below give T cell receptor beta chains drawn from one sample of a study of radiotherapy plus CTLA-4 blockade in lung cancer. Method: immunoSEQ multiplex PCR; TCRdb's copy keeps in-frame clones and lacks some. The sample shows 52,000 or so clones, around 80% of them seen only once. This specimen consisted of peripheral blood, obtained from a patient treated with radiotherapy plus ipilimumab. The receptors were sampled from a human donor with non-small cell lung cancer who had a partial response to radiotherapy plus ipilimumab. The CDR3 runs from the conserved cysteine through the conserved F or W. Rows may omit the clone size; those that give it use once, few, many or a size class.

V	J	size	CDR3
TRBV6-1	TRBJ1-1	.	CASRDRAYTEAFF
TRBV5-6	TRBJ1-5	.	CASSLFGNQPQHF
TRBV5-6	TRBJ1-4	once	CASSGGGGLNEKLFF
TRBV30	TRBJ2-7	.	CAWSLTRADEQYF
TRBV9	TRBJ1-2	.	CASSPFDRGGNYGYTF
TRBV4-1	TRBJ2-7	.	CASSDRGSLSYEQYF
TRBV19	TRBJ1-1	.	CASTLGRSGTEAFF
TRBV11-2	TRBJ1-6	.	CASSPLGGSSYNSPLHF
TRBV5-6	TRBJ2-3	.	CASSQFGASVMSTDTQYF
TRBV5-1	TRBJ1-2	few	CASSLGRATDYGYTF
TRBV19	TRBJ2-5	.	CASSTVGTVETQYF
TRBV9	TRBJ2-2	.	CASSVGRADTGELFF
TRBV5-5	TRBJ2-7	once	CASSLFLAGSSYEQYF
TRBV5-1	TRBJ2-7	.	CASDPRGGRSYEQYF